These 20 T cell receptor beta chains came from one sample sequenced in a study of shared clonotypes between healthy human individuals (dated by TCRdb to 2018 to 2021). CD8 naive samples were obtained by positive selection for CCR7 among CD45RO-negative cells, yielding a CD45RA+CCR7+ population from which TemRA cells were excluded. Libraries were constructed by the immunoSEQ multiplex PCR assay. TCRdb took this table from immuneACCESS and kept in-frame rearrangements with V and J called. Such tables lack part of the clones; where checked against another copy, unresolved V genes explain under half of the gap, and the rest is unexplained. Here the sample has some 2 million clones; about 94% occur a single time. Of the sample, roughly 1.1% falls within the top ten clones. Material: naive CD8+ T cells sorted from blood. This specimen's cell subset or site label, per the study, means: CD45RA+CCR7+. Receptor source: a man younger than 30 in good health.

V gene TRBV7-8 combines with J gene TRBJ2-7; D possibly uses TRBD1 or TRBD2 (5 bases each). The ends were cut back, 1 base at V and 2 bases at J, with 9 bases in the middle. The CDR3 spans 14 residues. Looked up from germline, CDR1 is SGHVS and CDR2 is FQNEAQ. The CDR3, as DNA: TGTGCCAGCAGCTTAGGGGACGGGGCCTACGAGCAGTACTTC. Translating it yields CASSLGDGAYEQYF.

This chain connects TRBV6-1 to TRBJ2-7, with D tentatively TRBD1 or TRBD2 (6 bases each). Trimming left V 3 bases short and J 2 bases short, with 17 bases between. Germline values: CDR1 MNHNS, CDR2 SASEGT. This CDR3 spans 16 amino acids. The CDR3 DNA reads as TGTGCCAGCAGTGACATTGGGGGCGGGAAACCCTACGAGCAGTACTTC. Translation gives CASSDIGGGKPYEQYF.

Remarks on this clone: This specimen includes other DNA sequences encoding the same CDR3. The chain joins TRBV7-2 to TRBJ2-7; D remains unclear. Germline V gives CDR1 SGHTA, CDR2 FQGNSA. CDR3 length: 14 residues. Trimming stripped 1 base from V and 0 bases from J, with 7 bases between. The CDR3 loop reads CASSLVGNSYEQYF. The CDR3 nucleotides are TGTGCCAGCAGCTTAGTGGGCAACTCCTACGAGCAGTACTTC.

The chain is built from TRBV28 and TRBJ1-5, with 9 bases identical to TRBD1. This CDR3 spans 14 amino acids. Germline-derived CDR1 and CDR2 are MDHEN and SYDVKM. After removal of 8 bases from V and 1 base from J, the junction contained 3 bases not matched to a gene. In nucleotides, the CDR3 is TGTGCCAGCCAGGACAGGGGAAGCAATCAGCCCCAGCATTTT. This gives the protein CASQDRGSNQPQHF.

For the CDR3, the DNA is TGTGCCAGCAGTTTTAGCGGGGGGGAAGTCTACGAGCAGTACTTC. Translated: CASSFSGGEVYEQYF. V gene TRBV27 combines with J gene TRBJ2-7, with 11 bases identical to TRBD2. The length of the CDR3 is 15 residues. CDR1 and CDR2 from the germline V gene are MNHEY and SMNVEV (reference sequence). Trimming at V came to 3 bases and at J to 3 bases, leaving 4 bases not matched to a gene.

This clone has only one observation. The gene calls are TRBV6-5 and TRBJ2-5; a possible D gene is TRBD1 (6 bases). This CDR3 comprises 14 residues. Trimming left V 2 bases short and J 5 bases short, with 12 bases between. CDR1 and CDR2 from the germline V gene are MNHEY and SVGAGI. CDR3 sequence reads: CASSYEQGWETQYF. The CDR3 DNA reads as TGTGCCAGCAGTTACGAACAGGGCTGGGAGACCCAGTACTTC.

The chain uses TRBV4-1 and TRBJ2-6; tentatively, D is TRBD1 or TRBD2 (6 bases each). The V gene's germline CDR1 is MGHRA and CDR2 YSYEKL. The CDR3 runs to 16 residues. Deletions cut 4 bases from V and 0 bases from J, with 10 bases between. The CDR3 region has the DNA TGCGCCAGCAGCCTAAGGGGGGCCTCTGGGGCCAACGTCCTGACTTTC. Encoded protein: CASSLRGASGANVLTF.

V is TRBV7-6 and J is TRBJ2-2; 9 bases align to TRBD2. CDR1 is SGHVS and CDR2 is FNYEAQ in the germline V gene. The V segment lost 4 bases and the J segment 5 bases; nucleotides outside the gene matches: 14. This CDR3 contains 18 residues. The CDR3 nucleotides read TGTGCCAGCAGCTCGAGTAGCGGGAGTGGCCGGGGGACCGGGGAGCTGTTTTTT. As protein: CASSSSSGSGRGTGELFF.

This chain links TRBV13 with TRBJ1-4; 8 bases line up with TRBD1. Germline V gives CDR1 PRHDT, CDR2 FYEKMQ (reference sequence). The CDR3 is made up of 15 amino acids. Unmatched junction bases numbered 9, after V lost 5 bases and J lost 7 bases. As DNA, the CDR3 is TGTGCCAGCAGCCCCAGGGCTGGACAGGGTGAAAAACTGTTTTTT. It translates to CASSPRAGQGEKLFF.

The gene calls are TRBV5-1 and TRBJ1-1; 7 bases fit TRBD1. Trimming removed 2 bases from V and 0 bases from J; junction bases left unmatched: 4. Germline CDR1 and CDR2: SGHRS and YFSETQ. This CDR3 spans 15 amino acids. Here the CDR3 DNA reads TGCGCCAGCAGCTTCCGGGACAGTATGAACACTGAAGCTTTCTTT. Its translation: CASSFRDSMNTEAFF.

V gene TRBV30 combines with J gene TRBJ2-7; 7 nucleotides align to TRBD2. CDR3 length: 15 amino acids. From germline, CDR1 is GTSNPN and CDR2 SVGIG (reference sequence). The J segment lost 4 bases and the V segment lost 2 bases, leaving 11 bases of the junction unmatched. CDR3 in DNA: TGTGCCTGGAGTCCCCTCGGGGCCGGGGGGTACGAGCAGTACTTC. It yields the protein CAWSPLGAGGYEQYF.

V is TRBV18 and J is TRBJ1-1, with a possible D match to TRBD1 (5 bases). Germline V gene sequence: CDR1 KGHSH, CDR2 LQKENI. The CDR3 consists of 14 residues. V lost 2 bases and J 8 bases, leaving 15 bases between the germline ends. CDR3 in DNA: TGTGCCAGCTCACCAGCTCCAGAGGGGCAGGAAGCTTTCTTT. Its protein product is CASSPAPEGQEAFF.

V usage is TRBV13 and J usage is TRBJ2-6, with D possibly matching TRBD1 (6 bases). V dropped 1 base and J dropped 5 bases, with 15 bases sitting between them. Germline V lookup: CDR1 PRHDT, CDR2 FYEKMQ (reference sequence). The CDR3 sequence is 17 residues long. This chain's CDR3 is CASSLETGGWWANVLTF. For the CDR3, the DNA is TGTGCCAGCAGCTTAGAGACAGGAGGTTGGTGGGCCAACGTCCTGACTTTC.

CDR3 DNA: TGTGCCAGCAGCGTTGTGAGGGATTCACCCCTCCACTTT. This gives the protein CASSVVRDSPLHF. The chain recombines TRBV9 with TRBJ1-6; D unclear. The CDR3 consists of 13 residues. Germline assignment: CDR1 SGDLS and CDR2 YYNGEE. V was cut by 2 bases and J by 8 bases, with 8 bases left in between.

The rearrangement joins TRBV6-6 to TRBJ2-7; 7 positions match TRBD1. V was pared by 5 bases and J by 3 bases, with 4 bases of the junction left unmatched. Germline assignment: CDR1 MNHNY and CDR2 SVGAGI (reference sequence). This CDR3 region has 13 residues. CDR3 sequence: CASSRDSLYEQYF. In DNA form, the CDR3 reads TGTGCCAGCAGTAGGGACAGTCTCTACGAGCAGTACTTC.

The CDR3 bases are TGTGCCATCAGTGGTCAAGACGGGGAGAATGAAAAACTGTTTTTT. This codes for CAISGQDGENEKLFF. The chain recombines TRBV10-3 with TRBJ1-4; D gene uncertain. CDR1 ENHRY and CDR2 SYGVKD come from the germline V gene. The CDR3 has 15 amino acids. The ends were cut back, 4 bases at V and 5 bases at J, with 14 bases in the middle.

Points on this clone: Distinct nucleotide sequences in the sample also encode this CDR3. The chain uses TRBV9 and TRBJ2-7, with a possible D match to TRBD2 (5 bases). The V gene's germline CDR1 is SGDLS and CDR2 YYNGEE. Trimming took 2 bases from V and 0 from J, leaving 6 bases between them. The CDR3 contains 13 residues. CDR3 region: CASSVEDSYEQYF. CDR3 nucleotides: TGTGCCAGCAGCGTGGAGGACTCCTACGAGCAGTACTTC.

This clone has only a few counts. The chain is built from TRBV7-6 and TRBJ2-7; tentatively, D is TRBD1 (6 bases). CDR1 is SGHVS, CDR2 FNYEAQ, per germline. The V gene lost 1 base and the J gene lost 0 bases, with 7 bases spanning the gap. The length of the CDR3 is 14 residues. CDR3 residues: CASSLDRDSYEQYF. The CDR3, as DNA: TGTGCCAGCAGCTTAGACAGGGACTCCTACGAGCAGTACTTC.

The V call is TRBV6-1, the J call TRBJ2-3; D uncertain. The germline V gene encodes CDR1 MNHNS and CDR2 SASEGT. Trimming pared 5 bases from V and 4 bases from J, leaving 13 bases between. The length of the CDR3 is 14 residues. CDR3 nucleotide sequence: TGTGCCAGCAGTCCAATCGTAGTAGCAGATACGCAGTATTTT. Translated, it gives CASSPIVVADTQYF.

V is TRBV20-1 and J is TRBJ1-5; D unclear. Germline V lookup: CDR1 DFQATT, CDR2 SNEGSKA (reference sequence). V gave up 5 bases and J gave up 5 bases, with 4 bases separating them. This CDR3 comprises 10 residues. The CDR3 region is CSAGYQPQHF. As DNA, the CDR3 is TGCAGTGCTGGATATCAGCCCCAGCATTTT.